Each of the 28 T cell receptor beta chains below was sequenced from the same sample in a study of preoperative IRX-2 immunotherapy in early breast cancer. Assay used: immunoSEQ multiplex PCR; TCRdb lists only in-frame clones, some missing. The sample lists roughly 24,000 clones; around 75% were seen once. As to treatment: preoperative locoregional IRX-2 cytokine immunotherapy. The specimen comprised lymph node tissue, sampled after IRX-2 immunotherapy. These receptors all stem from a human donor with breast cancer.

This clone has only one observation. The V gene is TRBV5-1, the J gene TRBJ2-1; 14 bases fit TRBD2. This CDR3 has 17 amino acids. Germline V gene sequence: CDR1 SGHRS, CDR2 YFSETQ. Germline trimming cut 3 bases from V and 3 bases from J; bases unmatched to any gene: 5. This CDR3 reads CASSSRLAGGSYNEQFF. CDR3 nucleotide sequence: TGCGCCAGCAGCTCCCGACTAGCGGGAGGGAGCTACAATGAGCAGTTCTTC.

This clone showed up just once. The chain couples TRBV6-8 to TRBJ2-6, with D possibly matching TRBD2 (6 bases). In germline, CDR1 is MNHGY, CDR2 SAAAGT. V was cut by 6 bases and J by 0 bases, with 15 bases left in between. The CDR3 covers 17 residues. CDR3 loop: CASRTSSAGSGANVLTF. DNA for the CDR3: TGTGCCAGCAGGACTTCTAGCGCAGGCTCTGGGGCCAACGTCCTGACTTTC.

The genes are TRBV6-8 and TRBJ2-5, with a possible D match to TRBD2 (6 bases). V was cut by 6 bases and J by 3 bases, with 11 bases left in between. Germline values: CDR1 MNHGY, CDR2 SAAAGT. CDR3 length: 13 residues. CDR3 in DNA: TGTGCCAGCAGCCTCGCGGGGAAAGAGACCCAGTACTTC. It encodes CASSLAGKETQYF.

The chain links TRBV6-7 to TRBJ2-7; possible D gene TRBD1, 6 bases. TRBV6-7 is filed as an ORF, its function uncertain. The V gene lost 8 bases and the J gene lost 2 bases, with 7 bases spanning the gap. This CDR3 is built from 11 residues. The CDR3 here is CASGQTYEQYF. The CDR3 region has the DNA TGTGCCAGCGGACAGACCTACGAGCAGTACTTC.

The V gene is TRBV6-8, the J gene TRBJ1-2; 9 bases fit TRBD1. The CDR3 is made up of 13 amino acids. The germline gives CDR1 MNHGY, CDR2 SAAAGT. V lost 7 bases and J lost 7; bases outside the gene matches: 7. This CDR3 reads CASMRDRAGGYTF. CDR3 bases: TGTGCCAGCATGAGGGACAGGGCGGGTGGCTACACCTTC.

The chain employs TRBV19 and TRBJ2-3; TRBD1 matches at 8 bases. The CDR3 totals 15 residues. Germline V CDR1 and CDR2: LNHDA, SQIVND (reference sequence). V shed 5 bases, J shed 0 bases, and the junction held 4 bases outside the gene matches. The CDR3 nucleotides read TGTGCCAGTAGTGGGAGGACAGGGAGCACAGATACGCAGTATTTT. Its protein is CASSGRTGSTDTQYF.

This clone has only a few counts. The DNA of the CDR3 is TGTGCCAGCAGTTTCCGGGACAGGGGGCTGGAGACCCAGTACTTC. This sequence encodes CASSFRDRGLETQYF. The chain combines TRBV6-8 with TRBJ2-5; TRBD1 matches 12 bases. The CDR3 spans 15 residues. With 4 bases clipped from V and 5 bases from J, the junction kept 5 bases outside the gene matches. The V gene's germline CDR1 is MNHGY and CDR2 SAAAGT.

The chain has TRBV11-3 and TRBJ1-1, with 9 positions matching TRBD1. J gave up 5 bases and V 3 bases, and 7 bases lay outside the gene matches. The CDR3 sequence is 15 residues long. The germline CDR1 and CDR2 sequences are SGHNT and YENEEA. This chain's CDR3 is CASSLATGGWTEAFF. In DNA form, the CDR3 reads TGTGCCAGCAGCTTGGCGACAGGGGGATGGACTGAAGCTTTCTTT.

This clone was seen once. V gene TRBV6-4 combines with J gene TRBJ1-1; maybe TRBD1 (5 bases). Trimming pared 5 bases from V and 3 bases from J, leaving 25 bases between. The germline gives CDR1 MRHNA, CDR2 SNTAGT. The CDR3 sequence is 18 residues long. CDR3 in amino acids: CASSSYYSRQWGDTEAFF. The CDR3 DNA reads TGTGCCAGCAGTTCATATTACTCAAGACAGTGGGGCGACACTGAAGCTTTCTTT.

This clone was recorded a few times. CDR3 loop: CASSLGGTSGRANEQYF. The CDR3 DNA is TGTGCCAGCAGCTTAGGGGGGACTAGCGGGAGGGCCAACGAGCAGTACTTC. The chain employs TRBV7-6 and TRBJ2-7; 16 nucleotides match TRBD2. The CDR3 has 17 amino acids. Per the germline V gene, CDR1 is SGHVS and CDR2 is FNYEAQ. V shed 1 base, J shed 5 bases, and the junction held 5 bases outside the gene matches.

This clone appeared a few times. V is TRBV11-3 and J is TRBJ2-1, with D possibly called TRBD1 or TRBD2 (7 bases each). CDR1 is SGHNT, CDR2 YENEEA, per germline. This CDR3 comprises 16 residues. V was trimmed by 4 bases and J by 8 bases, leaving 21 bases between them. The CDR3 protein is CASSSQGGEGRDEQFF. The CDR3 region has the DNA TGTGCCAGCAGCTCTCAAGGGGGCGAAGGGAGGGATGAGCAGTTCTTC.

This chain uses TRBV6-7 with TRBJ1-1; tentatively, D is TRBD1 (6 bases). Being an ORF, TRBV6-7 has a function that is uncertain. V dropped 6 bases and J dropped 11 bases, with 13 bases sitting between them. CDR3 length: 11 amino acids. The CDR3 protein is CASREGVLAFF. In DNA form, the CDR3 reads TGTGCCAGCAGAGAGGGGGTTTTGGCTTTCTTT.

This clone was seen only a few times. This chain joins TRBV23-1 and TRBJ2-1; the match to TRBD2 covers 8 bases. TRBV23-1 is an ORF; its function is uncertain. V was clipped by 6 bases and J by 15 bases; unmatched bases: 19. There are 15 residues in the CDR3. The CDR3 reads CASSQEVAGRPLAFF. In nucleotides, the CDR3 is TGCGCCAGCAGCCAAGAGGTAGCGGGGAGGCCCCTCGCGTTCTTC.

This clone has a single count. The V call is TRBV10-2, the J call TRBJ2-1; D possibly corresponds to TRBD2 (5 bases). Germline values: CDR1 WSHSY, CDR2 SAAADI. V was cut by 6 bases and J by 5 bases, with 17 bases left in between. This CDR3 region has 15 residues. The CDR3: CASRNERLKHNEQFF. DNA of the CDR3: TGCGCCAGCAGGAATGAGCGGTTAAAGCACAATGAGCAGTTCTTC.

The chain carries TRBV7-6 and TRBJ2-3; 13 nucleotides agree with TRBD2. Germline trimming cut 1 base from V and 5 bases from J; bases unmatched to any gene: 9. CDR3 length: 18 residues. From germline, CDR1 is SGHVS and CDR2 FNYEAQ. The DNA for the CDR3 is TGTGCCAGCAGCTTAGTCCGGACTAGCGGGAGTGGCGAAGATACGCAGTATTTT. It yields the protein CASSLVRTSGSGEDTQYF.

The chain recombines TRBV6-8 with TRBJ1-5, with 11 bases lining up with TRBD1. Germline trimming cut 6 bases from V and 0 bases from J; bases unmatched to any gene: 10. The CDR3 runs to 18 residues. CDR1 is MNHGY and CDR2 is SAAAGT in the germline V gene. Here the CDR3 reads CASRDRGRLKDSNQPQHF. DNA of the CDR3: TGTGCCAGCAGGGACAGGGGGCGCCTAAAGGATAGCAATCAGCCCCAGCATTTT.

This clone was observed a few times. This chain uses TRBV11-3 with TRBJ1-3; D possibly corresponds to TRBD1 (6 bases). Germline V gene lookup returns CDR1 SGHNT and CDR2 YENEEA. The CDR3 consists of 14 residues. Trimming stripped 5 bases from V and 3 bases from J, with 11 bases between. This chain's CDR3 is CASSPQGDGNTIYF. The DNA of the CDR3 is TGTGCCAGCAGCCCACAGGGAGATGGAAACACCATATATTTT.

The rearrangement joins TRBV4-1 to TRBJ2-2; 7 bases fit TRBD1. CDR1 and CDR2 from the germline V gene are MGHRA and YSYEKL. The CDR3 is 17 residues long. Trimming cost V 0 bases and J 4 bases; bases outside gene matches: 8. Written as DNA, the CDR3 is TGCGCCAGCAGCCAAGAAGTCACAGGGGCGAGCACCGGGGAGCTGTTTTTT. Encoded protein: CASSQEVTGASTGELFF.

The genes are TRBV19 and TRBJ1-1, with D possibly TRBD1 on 5 matching bases. The CDR3 length is 13 residues. Looked up from germline, CDR1 is LNHDA and CDR2 is SQIVND (reference sequence). V lost 3 bases to trimming and J lost 3 bases, with 8 bases between them. This CDR3 is CASSIQGDTEAFF. CDR3 nucleotides: TGTGCCAGTAGTATCCAAGGGGACACTGAAGCTTTCTTT.

The chain links TRBV11-3 to TRBJ1-2; D is possibly TRBD1 (6 bases). The CDR3 is 15 residues long. V was shortened by 5 bases and J by 1 base, with 14 bases between the two germline ends. In germline, CDR1 is SGHNT, CDR2 YENEEA. This chain's CDR3 is CASSPRTGYNYGYTF. The CDR3 coding sequence is TGTGCCAGCAGCCCCCGCACAGGGTATAACTATGGCTACACCTTC.

This rearrangement joins TRBV18 to TRBJ1-1; D perhaps matches TRBD1 (6 bases). The CDR3 extends over 17 amino acids. The V gene lost 0 bases and the J gene lost 0 bases, with 14 bases spanning the gap. Germline lookup yields CDR1 KGHSH and CDR2 LQKENI. This CDR3 reads CASSPPIRGSVNTEAFF. The CDR3 nucleotides read TGTGCCAGCTCACCACCGATCAGGGGCAGCGTGAACACTGAAGCTTTCTTT.

This chain links TRBV28 with TRBJ1-2, with D hard to call. From germline, CDR1 is MDHEN and CDR2 SYDVKM. The CDR3 has 14 residues. Deletions cut 6 bases from V and 7 bases from J, with 18 bases between. CDR3 in amino acids: CASRLGGVIGGYTF. In DNA, the CDR3 is TGTGCCAGCAGGTTGGGCGGGGTTATAGGTGGCTACACCTTC.

This clone was counted a few times. V is TRBV11-3 and J is TRBJ2-1; a weak D match, TRBD1 (6 bases). Germline V gene sequence: CDR1 SGHNT, CDR2 YENEEA. This CDR3 is built from 16 residues. Trimming took off 1 base at V and 5 bases at J, with 15 bases between the two ends. The chain's CDR3 is CASSLVGQGFNNEQFF. The DNA for the CDR3 is TGTGCCAGCAGCTTAGTTGGTCAGGGGTTCAACAATGAGCAGTTCTTC.

The chain uses TRBV9 and TRBJ2-7, with 10 nucleotides matching TRBD2. The V and J ends lost 7 bases and 3 bases, in that order; junction bases with no gene match: 4. Per germline, CDR1 SGDLS and CDR2 YYNGEE. This CDR3 spans 13 amino acids. CDR3 loop: CASQEREGYEQYF. For the CDR3, the DNA is TGTGCCAGCCAAGAGCGGGAGGGCTACGAGCAGTACTTC.

The genes are TRBV7-7 and TRBJ2-7; 16 bases match TRBD2. This CDR3 has 15 amino acids. Germline values: CDR1 SSHAT, CDR2 FNYEAQ (reference sequence). The trim removed 4 bases at V and 7 bases at J, leaving 4 bases unmatched. This chain's CDR3 is CASSSGTSGRDEQYF. CDR3 coding DNA: TGTGCCAGCAGCTCCGGGACTAGCGGGAGGGATGAGCAGTACTTC.

The V and J genes are TRBV28 and TRBJ1-1; 9 bases line up with TRBD1. The germline V gene encodes CDR1 MDHEN and CDR2 SYDVKM. The CDR3 loop spans 14 amino acids. J lost 7 bases, V lost 4 bases, and 7 bases had no gene match. DNA of the CDR3: TGTGCCAGCAGTTCGGGGGACAGGGTCGGTGAAGCTTTCTTT. It codes for CASSSGDRVGEAFF.

This chain links TRBV25-1 with TRBJ1-5; 9 bases are shared with TRBD1. After removal of 2 bases from V and 4 bases from J, the junction contained 6 bases not matched to a gene. The germline CDR1 and CDR2 sequences are MGHDK and SYGVNS. The CDR3 covers 16 residues. DNA for the CDR3: TGTGCCAGCAGTGAAAGGGGGGGGACAGGGAATCAGCCCCAGCATTTT. Translated: CASSERGGTGNQPQHF.

This chain links TRBV22-1 with TRBJ2-1. TRBV22-1 is a known pseudogene. CDR3 length: 14 amino acids. The CDR3 spells CASSQRDSYNEQFF. In DNA form, the CDR3 reads TGTGCCAGCAGCCAACGTGATTCCTACAATGAGCAGTTCTTC.